Sequencing of this T cell receptor (beta chain) was carried out in a study of T cells in Graves' hyperthyroidism and ophthalmopathy (dated by TCRdb to 2018 to 2020). About the study as a whole: Peripheral blood samples were taken at the time of initial diagnosis, prior to any treatment. A discovery cohort of about 100 patients, about 40 with Graves' ophthalmopathy and approximately 55 with stable Graves' hyperthyroidism, was used to find distinguishing TCR V-J signatures. Prospective prediction of ophthalmopathy was tested in an independent validation cohort of some 20 hyperthyroidism patients and 17 patients who later progressed to ophthalmopathy. For training and testing, the 110 or so patients in the discovery cohort were randomly divided in a 7:3 ratio. The study also compared thyroid tissue and blood T-cell repertoires from about six Graves' hyperthyroidism patients. Following sampling, methimazole starting at 30 mg daily was given to hyperthyroidism patients, and high-dose intravenous methylprednisolone was given to ophthalmopathy patients. TCR Vbeta CDR3 sequencing of around 130 peripheral blood samples (43 ophthalmopathy, 70 to 85 hyperthyroidism and roughly 17 progressor patients) is reported in the paper. Study-wide conclusions, independent of this receptor: In validation, the model predicted progression to ophthalmopathy a median of about 5.9 months before onset, with about 71% sensitivity and roughly 77% specificity. Most expanded thyroid clonotypes (frequency above 0.001) were also detected in blood, a finding suggesting that blood repertoires may reflect thyroid immune responses. A model built on a 13 V-J signature distinguished ophthalmopathy from stable hyperthyroidism, reaching approximately 89% sensitivity and around 81% specificity in cross-validation and 80%/75% in testing. No statistical method was used to fix the sample size in advance, and group allocation was not hidden from the investigators.

TCR beta CDR3 regions were amplified from RNA transcripts. The TCR CDR3 was subjected to a first round of RT-PCR using the HTBI primer set and the Qiagen OneStep RT-PCR kit. A second multiplex PCR round built the libraries, followed by size selection and purification. Paired-end sequencing of the libraries was performed with 100 bp reads on an Illumina HiSeq2000. The study's processing was this. SOAPnuke was used to process the raw data, throwing out any read that contained adapters or uncalled bases, had a mean Phred below 15, or lacked an exact constant-primer or identifier match. COPE v1.2.5 was used to merge the high-quality paired reads, and each unique nucleotide sequence was defined as a clonotype. MiTCR v1.1 was used to align the clonotypes against IMGT TRBV, TRBD and TRBJ reference segments. Only V-J combinations with frequency above 0.0001, covering 99% to 99.2% of repertoires, were analysed. A TCS score was defined as the ratio of F50 (clonal expansion) to E x V (chaos), with BLOSUM62-based TCRdist applied between CDR3 peptides within each V-J. Welch's t-statistics and random forest reduced 500 to 550 V-J features to 10 to 15, which were used in a naive Bayes classifier (R e1071). The public reads were reanalyzed by TCRdb: fastp trimming at Q25, MiXCR alignment, in-frame beta chains only. Duplicate CDR3 protein sequences are folded into a single record with the most common DNA and genes. These V and J calls rely on TCRdb rather than the paper's analysis. The sample contains under 350,000 distinct CDR3 sequences, 15% to 20% of them found a single time. The ten largest clones take up approximately 49% of the sample.

In regard to this clonotype: It lacks a known antigen. One base away there is no much larger clone; base qualities are not given.

Graves' hyperthyroidism was defined as stable when no progression to ophthalmopathy occurred over 18 months of follow-up. The hyperthyroidism patients were between 18 and 65 years old and newly diagnosed, with a disease duration of less than 2 months. Exclusion was applied to patients with uncontrolled infections, other autoimmune diseases, pregnancy or lactation. Diagnoses were established on the basis of clinical symptoms, serum thyroxine and TRAb, thyroid ultrasound, and orbital computed tomography. Ficoll-Paque density gradient centrifugation was used to isolate PBMCs from 8.5 to 10 ml of fresh peripheral blood. Total RNA was extracted with Trizol reagent, and quality was checked on an Agilent 2100 Bioanalyzer. V is trimmed back by 3 bases and J by 5 bases, and the junction contains 9 bases that no gene match accounts for. Measured from the cysteine to the phenylalanine, the CDR3 is 16 residues long. This entry keeps only the CDR3 DNA: 48 bases, framed from base 1. CDR1 is given as MDHEN and CDR2 as SYDVKM, both from the germline V gene.

The sequence was obtained from a woman in her forties or fifties with Graves' hyperthyroidism. The V and J segments used are TRBV28 and TRBJ1-5, with 8 central nucleotides matching TRBD1. The specimen was blood. CDR3 loop: CASSFADRGLDQPQHF. The DNA sequence is as follows: TGTGCCAGCAGTTTTGCAGACAGGGGACTGGATCAGCCCCAGCATTTT.